A single sample is the source of the 20 T cell receptor beta chains below, sequenced in a study of blood T cells in healthy people across ages. The use of a sample-barcoded 5' primer and a J-beta primer mix characterized a second PCR of roughly 6 to 12 cycles. TCRdb ran MiXCR on the 5' RACE reads and lists one entry per CDR3 protein. The data show about 1,600,000 distinct CDR3 sequences, with 40% to 50% seen just once and approximately 7.9% held by the top ten. The sample taken for sequencing was blood. The receptors originated from a woman under 30 in good health.

This clonotype has only a few counts. The chain links TRBV27 to TRBJ1-4; D may be TRBD1 (5 bases). The CDR3 length is 15 residues. Trimming shortened V by 3 bases and J by 3 bases, and 11 bases separated the two germline ends. Germline CDR1 and CDR2: MNHEY and SMNVEV (reference sequence). DNA for the CDR3: TGTGCCAGCAGTTTTAATCAGGGCCCTAATGAAAAACTGTTTTTT. It encodes CASSFNQGPNEKLFF.

This chain uses TRBV18 with TRBJ2-7; 11 bases fit TRBD2. Unmatched junction bases numbered 7, after V lost 1 base and J lost 2 bases. Germline V lookup: CDR1 KGHSH, CDR2 LQKENI. CDR3 length: 17 amino acids. CDR3: CASSPQALAGATYEQYF. CDR3 bases: TGTGCCAGCTCACCACAAGCACTAGCGGGAGCGACCTACGAGCAGTACTTC.

V is TRBV20-1 and J is TRBJ2-3, with 12 bases aligning to TRBD2. V lost 6 bases and J lost 6; bases outside the gene matches: 10. The CDR3 is 15 amino acids. Germline V lookup: CDR1 DFQATT, CDR2 SNEGSKA (reference sequence). In DNA form, the CDR3 reads TGCAGTGCCCCTGCCCTAGCGGGAGGGCCGGATACGCAGTATTTT. Translating it yields CSAPALAGGPDTQYF.

The chain uses TRBV20-1 and TRBJ2-7; 7 nucleotides align to TRBD2. This CDR3 has 14 residues. Germline V gives CDR1 DFQATT, CDR2 SNEGSKA (reference sequence). J gave up 0 bases and V 1 base, and 3 bases lay outside the gene matches. The CDR3: CSARGRTSSYEQYF. Here the CDR3 DNA reads TGCAGTGCTAGAGGGCGGACTAGCTCCTACGAGCAGTACTTC.

This clonotype was seen ten or more times. The rearrangement uses TRBV5-1 and TRBJ2-3, with 9 positions matching TRBD1. There are 16 residues in the CDR3. V was clipped by 3 bases and J by 7 bases; unmatched bases: 12. Germline V CDR1 and CDR2: SGHRS, YFSETQ. CDR3 sequence reads: CASSSPTGGGGYTQYF. As DNA, the CDR3 is TGCGCCAGCAGCTCTCCCACAGGGGGCGGAGGATATACGCAGTATTTT.

On this clonotype itself: A much larger clone lies one base from this, so it may be a read error. For the CDR3, the DNA is TGTGCCATCCATCCTCCTACCGGGACTAGCGGTAGCAGGTACACAGATACGCAGTATTTT. Protein product: CAIHPPTGTSGSRYTDTQYF. V usage is TRBV28 and J usage is TRBJ2-3; the match to TRBD2 covers 11 bases. The CDR3 is 20 residues long. With V trimmed by 10 bases and J by 2 bases, 23 bases remained unmatched. Germline V gene data show CDR1 as MDHEN and CDR2 as SYDVKM.

The chain has TRBV21-1 and TRBJ2-7; TRBD1 reflects the table's D call only, with no check against the DNA. TRBV21-1 is assigned pseudogene status. This CDR3 comprises 17 residues. DNA of the CDR3: TGTGCCAGCAGCACCTTCAGGGGGGGGAGCGAGGCCTACGAGCAGTACTTC. It codes for CASSTFRGGSEAYEQYF.

This clonotype was counted only a few times. The gene calls are TRBV7-2 and TRBJ2-3; 10 bases align to TRBD2. V was clipped by 4 bases and J by 3 bases; unmatched bases: 7. The V gene's germline CDR1 is SGHTA and CDR2 FQGNSA. The CDR3 has 16 amino acids. The CDR3: CASSSVAGGTTDTQYF. CDR3 nucleotide sequence: TGTGCCAGCAGCTCCGTAGCGGGAGGAACAACAGATACGCAGTATTTT.

The gene calls are TRBV20-1 and TRBJ2-2; 11 nucleotides line up with TRBD2. This CDR3 is built from 18 residues. The V and J ends lost 0 bases and 0 bases, in that order; junction bases with no gene match: 6. Germline loops: CDR1 DFQATT, CDR2 SNEGSKA (reference sequence). The CDR3 DNA is TGCAGTGCTAGAGATCGGGGTAGCGGGGGGGCGAACACCGGGGAGCTGTTTTTT. This codes for CSARDRGSGGANTGELFF.

The chain combines TRBV6-5 with TRBJ2-5; TRBD2 matches 10 bases. The germline V gene has CDR1 MNHEY and CDR2 SVGAGI. The CDR3 is 16 residues long. V lost 5 bases, J lost 2 bases, and 8 bases stayed unmatched. CDR3 nucleotide sequence: TGTGCCAGCAGTCCCGGACTAGCGGTGGTACAAGAGACCCAGTACTTC. Translating it yields CASSPGLAVVQETQYF.

Turning to this clonotype: Without the conserved terminal phenylalanine or tryptophan, this CDR3 likely stems from a read error. The V gene is TRBV4-2, the J gene TRBJ2-3; possible D gene TRBD2, 6 bases. Germline V CDR1 and CDR2: LGHNA, YNFKEQ. Trimming took 7 bases from V and 5 from J, leaving 16 bases between them. The CDR3 is 14 amino acids. CDR3 coding DNA: TGTGCCAGCAACTCCGGGGGTCGTGGAGATACGCAGTATCTT. Protein sequence: CASNSGGRGDTQYL.

This clonotype was seen more than once but under ten times. The V gene is TRBV6-1, the J gene TRBJ1-2; no definite D call. The CDR3 runs to 14 residues. Trimming took off 1 base at V and 3 bases at J, with 9 bases between the two ends. Germline CDR1 is MNHNS and CDR2 is SASEGT. The CDR3 sequence: CASSEGAADYGYTF. DNA of the CDR3: TGTGCCAGCAGTGAAGGGGCAGCGGACTATGGCTACACCTTC.

V usage is TRBV14 and J usage is TRBJ2-7; 11 bases are a match to TRBD2. CDR1 is SGHDN and CDR2 is FVKESK in the germline V gene. This CDR3 has 17 residues. V was pared by 4 bases and J by 4 bases, with 12 bases of the junction left unmatched. CDR3 region: CASSLSLLAGASYEQYF. The CDR3 DNA sequence: TGTGCCAGCAGCCTGTCATTACTAGCGGGAGCATCATACGAGCAGTACTTC.

The V gene is TRBV2, the J gene TRBJ2-5; no definite D call. Germline V gene data show CDR1 as SNHLY and CDR2 as FYNNEI. The CDR3 runs 11 residues. Trimming took off 8 bases at V and 3 bases at J, with 7 bases between the two ends. The CDR3 is CASQHEETQYF. In DNA form, the CDR3 reads TGTGCCAGCCAGCACGAAGAGACCCAGTACTTC.

Points on this clonotype: A single base separates this from a much larger clone, so it may be a read error. The gene calls are TRBV10-3 and TRBJ1-2, with 10 bases matching TRBD1. This CDR3 spans 15 amino acids. J gave up 8 bases and V 0 bases, and 6 bases lay outside the gene matches. The germline gives CDR1 ENHRY, CDR2 SYGVKD. The CDR3 reads CAISESATGGPGYTF. Written as DNA, the CDR3 is TGTGCCATCAGTGAGTCGGCGACAGGGGGCCCGGGCTACACCTTC.

V usage is TRBV4-2 and J usage is TRBJ2-3; TRBD2 agrees at 15 bases. Germline V gene lookup returns CDR1 LGHNA and CDR2 YNFKEQ. The CDR3 loop spans 16 amino acids. V was clipped by 2 bases and J by 6 bases; unmatched bases: 3. The CDR3 DNA sequence: TGTGCCAGCAGCCAACGGACTAGCGGGGGGGCGGATACGCAGTATTTT. Translation gives CASSQRTSGGADTQYF.

The J gene is TRBJ2-1, the V gene TRBV5-1, with D tentatively TRBD1 or TRBD2 (5 bases each). CDR1 is SGHRS, CDR2 YFSETQ, per germline. CDR3 length: 20 amino acids. V dropped 0 bases and J dropped 4 bases, with 26 bases sitting between them. The CDR3 nucleotides are TGCGCCAGCAGCTTGGGGGCCCGCGTACCCGGGACCCTACTGTACAATGAGCAGTTCTTC. Amino acids: CASSLGARVPGTLLYNEQFF.

This clonotype showed up many times. V usage is TRBV6-2 or TRBV6-3 and J usage is TRBJ2-1, with TRBD2 matching over 7 bases. This CDR3 contains 15 residues. After removal of 3 bases from V and 4 bases from J, the junction contained 6 bases not matched to a gene. The germline V gene encodes CDR1 MNHEY and CDR2 SVGEGT. The chain's CDR3 is CASSYAGAGYNEQFF. The CDR3 nucleotides read TGTGCCAGCAGTTATGCGGGAGCGGGGTACAATGAGCAGTTCTTC.

This clonotype was seen a few times. V and J are TRBV12-3 or TRBV12-4 and TRBJ2-3, with 7 bases matching TRBD2. The J segment lost 2 bases and the V segment lost 3 bases, leaving 5 bases of the junction unmatched. The CDR3 contains 15 residues. The CDR3 sequence: CASSLGGTYTDTQYF. The CDR3 nucleotides are TGTGCCAGCAGTTTGGGGGGGACCTACACAGATACGCAGTATTTT.

J is TRBJ1-1 and V is TRBV15; D is unclear. Germline V gene data show CDR1 as LNHNV and CDR2 as YYDKDF (reference sequence). V lost 0 bases and J lost 0, with 2 bases in between. This CDR3 contains 13 residues. CDR3 nucleotides: TGTGCCACCAGCAGAGATATGAACACTGAAGCTTTCTTT. Amino acids: CATSRDMNTEAFF.